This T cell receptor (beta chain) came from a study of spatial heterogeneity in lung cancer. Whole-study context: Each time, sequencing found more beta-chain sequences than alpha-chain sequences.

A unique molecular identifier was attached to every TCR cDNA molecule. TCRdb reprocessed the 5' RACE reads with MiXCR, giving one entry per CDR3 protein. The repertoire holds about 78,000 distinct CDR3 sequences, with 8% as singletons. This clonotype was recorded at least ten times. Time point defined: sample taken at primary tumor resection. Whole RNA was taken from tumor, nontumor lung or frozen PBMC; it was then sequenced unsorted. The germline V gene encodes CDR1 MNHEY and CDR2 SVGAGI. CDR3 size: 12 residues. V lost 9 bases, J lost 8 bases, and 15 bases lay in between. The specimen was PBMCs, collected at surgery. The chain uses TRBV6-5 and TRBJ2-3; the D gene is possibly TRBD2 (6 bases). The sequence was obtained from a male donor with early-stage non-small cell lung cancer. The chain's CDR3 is CASTRAEGTQYF. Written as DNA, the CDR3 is TGTGCCAGTACTAGGGCGGAGGGTACGCAGTATTTT.